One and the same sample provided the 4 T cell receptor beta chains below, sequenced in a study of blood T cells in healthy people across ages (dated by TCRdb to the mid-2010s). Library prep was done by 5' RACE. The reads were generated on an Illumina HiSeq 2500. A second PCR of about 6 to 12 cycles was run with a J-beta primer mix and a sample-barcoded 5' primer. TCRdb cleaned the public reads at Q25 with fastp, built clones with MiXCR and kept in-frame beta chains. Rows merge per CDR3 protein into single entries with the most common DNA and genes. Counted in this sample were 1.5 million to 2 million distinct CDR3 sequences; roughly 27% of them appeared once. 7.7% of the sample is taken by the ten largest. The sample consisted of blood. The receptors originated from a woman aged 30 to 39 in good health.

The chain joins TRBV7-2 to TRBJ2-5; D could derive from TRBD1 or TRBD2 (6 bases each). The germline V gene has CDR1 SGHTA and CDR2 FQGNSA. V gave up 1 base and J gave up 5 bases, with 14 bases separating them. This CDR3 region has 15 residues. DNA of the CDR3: TGTGCCAGCAGCTTAGGGGGGGCCGTCTCCGAGACCCAGTACTTC. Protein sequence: CASSLGGAVSETQYF.

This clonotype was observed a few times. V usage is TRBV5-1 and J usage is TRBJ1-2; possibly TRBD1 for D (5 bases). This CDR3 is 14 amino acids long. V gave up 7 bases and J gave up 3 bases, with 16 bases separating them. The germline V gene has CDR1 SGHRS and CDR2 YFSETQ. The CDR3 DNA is TGCGCCAGCGCCCCCGTGGGGGTTTACTATGGCTACACCTTC. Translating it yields CASAPVGVYYGYTF.

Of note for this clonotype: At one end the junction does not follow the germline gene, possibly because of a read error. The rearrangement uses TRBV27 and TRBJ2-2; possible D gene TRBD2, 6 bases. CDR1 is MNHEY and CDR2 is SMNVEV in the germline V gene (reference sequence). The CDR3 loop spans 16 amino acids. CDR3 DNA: TGTACCAGCAGGGAGCGGGCCGAGGAGTACACCGGGGAGCTGTTTTTT. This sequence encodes CTSRERAEEYTGELFF.

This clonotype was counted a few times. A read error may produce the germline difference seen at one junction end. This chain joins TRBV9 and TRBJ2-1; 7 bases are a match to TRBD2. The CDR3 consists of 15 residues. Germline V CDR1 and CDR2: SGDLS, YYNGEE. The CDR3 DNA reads TGTACCAGCAGCGTACTCGCGGGGGAATACAATGAGCAGTTCTTC. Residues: CTSSVLAGEYNEQFF. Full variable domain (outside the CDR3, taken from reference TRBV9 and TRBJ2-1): DSGVTQTPKHLITATGQRVTLRCSPRSGDLSVYWYQQSLDQGLQFLIQYYNGEERAKGNILERFSAQQFPDLHSELNLSSLELGDSALYFCTSSVLAGEYNEQFFGPGTRLTVL.